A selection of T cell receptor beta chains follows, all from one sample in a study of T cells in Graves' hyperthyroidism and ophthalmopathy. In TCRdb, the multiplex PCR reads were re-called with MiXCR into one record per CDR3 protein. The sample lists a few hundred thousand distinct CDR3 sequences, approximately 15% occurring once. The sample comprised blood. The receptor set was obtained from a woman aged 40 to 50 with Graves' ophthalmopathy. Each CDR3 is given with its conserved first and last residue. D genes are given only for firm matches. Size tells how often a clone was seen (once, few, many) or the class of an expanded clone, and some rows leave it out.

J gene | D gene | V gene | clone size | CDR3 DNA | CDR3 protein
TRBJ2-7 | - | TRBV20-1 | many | TGCAGTGCTAGGTCCAGGTCTGACTACGAGCAGTACTTC | CSARSRSDYEQYF
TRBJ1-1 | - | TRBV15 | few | TGTGCCACCAGCAGAGGGAATGGAGGGTTCGACACTGAAGCTTTCTTT | CATSRGNGGFDTEAFF
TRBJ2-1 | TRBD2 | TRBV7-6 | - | TGTGCCAGCAGCTTAGCCCTACTAGCGGGACCTGACAATGAGCAGTTCTTC | CASSLALLAGPDNEQFF
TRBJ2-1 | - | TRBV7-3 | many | TGTGCCAGCAGCCTAATGGACGGGTACAATGAGCAGTTCTTC | CASSLMDGYNEQFF
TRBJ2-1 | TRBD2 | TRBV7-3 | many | TGTGCCAGCAGCTTAAATCCGCCTAGCGGCTCCTACAATGAGCAGTTCTTC | CASSLNPPSGSYNEQFF
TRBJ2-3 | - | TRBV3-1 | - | TGTGCCAGCAGCCAAAGGGGGGGTACGCAGTATTTT | CASSQRGGTQYF
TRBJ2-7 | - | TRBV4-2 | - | TGTGCCAGCAGCCAAGATCGACAGACCTACGAGCAGTACTTC | CASSQDRQTYEQYF
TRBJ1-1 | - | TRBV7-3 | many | TGTGCCAGCAGCTTTGAGGCGAACACTGAAGCTTTCTTT | CASSFEANTEAFF
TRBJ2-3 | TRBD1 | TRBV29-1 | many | TGCAGCGTTGAGGCGTGGGACAGGGGCACAGATACGCAGTATTTT | CSVEAWDRGTDTQYF
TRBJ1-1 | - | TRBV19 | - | TGTGCCAGTTTTGGACAGACGAGATGGGCTTTCTTT | CASFGQTRWAFF
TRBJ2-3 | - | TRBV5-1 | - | TGCGCCAGCAGCCCCAGGGGGACTAGCACAGATACGCAGTATTTT | CASSPRGTSTDTQYF
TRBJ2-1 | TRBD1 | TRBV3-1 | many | TGTGCCAGCAGCCAAGGTGGTCGGACAGGGGGAAATGAGCAGTTCTTC | CASSQGGRTGGNEQFF
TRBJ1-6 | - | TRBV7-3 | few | TGTGCCAGCAGCTTACATGAGAGGTCCACGAATTCACCCCTCCACTTT | CASSLHERSTNSPLHF
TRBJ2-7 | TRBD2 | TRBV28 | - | TGTGCCAGCATCAAAGGGGGGACTAGTCGGTACGAGCAGTACTTC | CASIKGGTSRYEQYF
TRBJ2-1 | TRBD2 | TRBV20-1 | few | TGCAGTGCTAGACCTAGCGGGACTTACAATGGGCAGTTCTTC | CSARPSGTYNGQFF
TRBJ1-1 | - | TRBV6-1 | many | TGTGCCAGCAGTGATGCGGTCCCGGCGTTGGGAGCTTTCTTT | CASSDAVPALGAFF
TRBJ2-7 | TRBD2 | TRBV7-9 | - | TGTGCCAGCAGCCTTAGCGGGGCTCCCTCCTACGAGCAGTACTTC | CASSLSGAPSYEQYF
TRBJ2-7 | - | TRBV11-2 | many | TGTGCCAGCAGCTATGCCCTGACCGCGGACGAGCAGTACTTC | CASSYALTADEQYF
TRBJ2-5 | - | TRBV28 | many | TGTGCCAGCAGGCAAAGGGGCATTGGGGGTGAGACCCAGTACTTC | CASRQRGIGGETQYF
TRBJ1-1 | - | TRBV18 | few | TGTGCCAGCTCACCACCGAGAGGGCAAGCTTTCTTT | CASSPPRGQAFF
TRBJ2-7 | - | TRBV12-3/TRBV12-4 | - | TGTGCCAGCAGCCCTCAGTCAGGAGGGTCCTACGAGCAGTACTTC | CASSPQSGGSYEQYF
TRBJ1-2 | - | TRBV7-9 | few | TGTGCCAGCAGCTTAGTGGATATATTACCCTATGGCTACACCTTC | CASSLVDILPYGYTF
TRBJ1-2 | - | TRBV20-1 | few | TGCAGTGCTAGAAAGGCAGGGGAGGATGGCTACACCTTC | CSARKAGEDGYTF
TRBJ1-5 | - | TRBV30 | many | TGTGCCTGGAGTGCGGCTGGACAGCCCCAGCATTTT | CAWSAAGQPQHF